Presented here are 28 T cell receptor beta chains from one specimen sequenced in a study of response to subunit inactivated influenza vaccine. Each CDR3 protein is one row after TCRdb ran MiXCR on the RT-PCR reads. This repertoire shows about 180,000 distinct CDR3 sequences, around 9% found once; its top ten account for about 11%. The material was non-naive T cells sorted from PBMCs, obtained on the day of vaccination. These receptors were taken from a man in his fifties or sixties who received an inactivated influenza vaccine.

J is TRBJ2-5 and V is TRBV6-2 or TRBV6-3, with TRBD1 as a possible D gene (6 bases). V was shortened by 2 bases and J by 7 bases, with 11 bases between the two germline ends. The CDR3 is 13 residues long. Per germline, CDR1 MNHEY and CDR2 SVGEGT. The CDR3 DNA follows: TGTGCCAGCAGTTACGGCCCCAGGGGGACCCAGTACTTC. Encoded protein: CASSYGPRGTQYF.

The chain recombines TRBV2 with TRBJ2-5; possibly TRBD2 for D (5 bases). V lost 7 bases and J lost 0, with 12 bases in between. The CDR3 has 14 residues. The germline CDR1 and CDR2 sequences are SNHLY and FYNNEI. Here the CDR3 reads CASTDPGYQETQYF. In DNA form, the CDR3 reads TGTGCCAGCACCGATCCGGGGTACCAAGAGACCCAGTACTTC.

The chain employs TRBV6-1 and TRBJ1-1; no reliable D call. Germline V gene data show CDR1 as MNHNS and CDR2 as SASEGT. V lost 5 bases to trimming and J lost 5 bases, with 12 bases between them. This CDR3 has 13 residues. The CDR3 is CASSQGAGTEAFF. CDR3 nucleotides: TGTGCCAGCAGTCAAGGTGCGGGGACTGAAGCTTTCTTT.

The chain is built from TRBV30 and TRBJ2-1; D gene uncertain. The CDR3 contains 15 residues. The germline gives CDR1 GTSNPN, CDR2 SVGIG (reference sequence). Trimming removed 4 bases at V and 4 bases at J, with 17 bases between. The CDR3 reads CAWTPKTGRYNEQFF. The CDR3 region has the DNA TGTGCCTGGACCCCAAAGACCGGACGGTACAATGAGCAGTTCTTC.

This clonotype appeared many times. The V gene is TRBV25-1, the J gene TRBJ2-1; D not resolved. CDR1 and CDR2 from the germline V gene are MGHDK and SYGVNS. The CDR3 covers 14 residues. V gave up 6 bases and J gave up 0 bases, with 9 bases separating them. Here the CDR3 DNA reads TGTGCCAGCAGCCTCTCGAGCTCCTACAATGAGCAGTTCTTC. Translated, it gives CASSLSSSYNEQFF.

A few counts support this clonotype. The J gene is TRBJ2-3, the V gene TRBV5-1; TRBD2 aligns across 16 bases. J gave up 6 bases and V 4 bases, and 5 bases lay outside the gene matches. The CDR3 has 16 residues. Germline V lookup: CDR1 SGHRS, CDR2 YFSETQ. The CDR3, as DNA: TGCGCCAGCAGCACCGGGACTAGCGGGGGGGCGGATACGCAGTATTTT. Translated: CASSTGTSGGADTQYF.

This clonotype was seen only a few times. J is TRBJ1-2 and V is TRBV5-6; D gene ambiguous. Trimming stripped 6 bases from V and 13 bases from J, with 16 bases between. The CDR3 totals 11 residues. The germline V gene has CDR1 SGHDT and CDR2 YYEEEE. The CDR3 loop reads CASTSLGRRTF. CDR3 nucleotide sequence: TGTGCCAGCACCTCCCTTGGGAGGCGCACCTTC.

This clonotype was seen at least ten times. V gene TRBV6-1 combines with J gene TRBJ2-5; D is ambiguous. This CDR3 is built from 15 residues. Trimming cost V 6 bases and J 2 bases, with 16 bases left between them. Looked up from germline, CDR1 is MNHNS and CDR2 is SASEGT. CDR3 amino acids: CASRLDARKQETQYF. The DNA for the CDR3 is TGTGCCAGCAGGTTGGACGCCAGAAAACAAGAGACCCAGTACTTC.

This chain uses TRBV19 with TRBJ1-1; the match to TRBD1 covers 9 bases. From germline, CDR1 is LNHDA and CDR2 SQIVND (reference sequence). This CDR3 comprises 15 residues. V lost 6 bases, J lost 3 bases, and 8 bases stayed unmatched. This chain's CDR3 is CASRGWTGVYTEAFF. The CDR3 region has the DNA TGTGCCAGTAGAGGGTGGACAGGGGTATACACTGAAGCTTTCTTT.

This chain joins TRBV10-3 and TRBJ2-7; TRBD2 matches 7 bases. Trimming cost V 10 bases and J 4 bases; bases outside gene matches: 13. CDR3 length: 14 residues. Per germline, CDR1 ENHRY and CDR2 SYGVKD. This CDR3 is CATNQGGFGYEQYF. In DNA, the CDR3 is TGTGCCACTAACCAGGGAGGGTTCGGATACGAGCAGTACTTC.

This sequence joins TRBV27 and TRBJ1-1; D may be TRBD1 (5 bases). The germline V and J ends were trimmed by 8 bases and 1 base, with 20 bases remaining between them. The CDR3 is 16 residues long. The germline V gene encodes CDR1 MNHEY and CDR2 SMNVEV (reference sequence). The CDR3 loop reads CASRRLSGPTNTEAFF. Written as DNA, the CDR3 is TGTGCCAGCCGCCGCCTTTCGGGACCGACGAACACTGAAGCTTTCTTT.

This clonotype was seen a handful of times. The chain combines TRBV6-1 with TRBJ2-7; TRBD1 or TRBD2 may be the D gene (5 bases each). Germline CDR1 reads MNHNS; CDR2 reads SASEGT. The V gene lost 6 bases and the J gene lost 6 bases, with 18 bases spanning the gap. The CDR3 loop spans 14 amino acids. CDR3 region: CASRPGLKRGEQYF. The CDR3 DNA is TGTGCCAGCAGACCGGGCCTTAAGAGGGGCGAGCAGTACTTC.

This clonotype showed up just a few times. The rearrangement joins TRBV2 to TRBJ2-5, with D possibly TRBD1 on 7 matching bases. The CDR3 is made up of 16 amino acids. V lost 7 bases and J lost 1, with 19 bases in between. Per the germline V gene, CDR1 is SNHLY and CDR2 is FYNNEI. The CDR3 spells CASKKRQGGIQETQYF. The CDR3 nucleotides read TGTGCCAGCAAGAAGCGGCAGGGGGGAATCCAAGAGACCCAGTACTTC.

The chain recombines TRBV5-5 with TRBJ2-3; 8 positions agree with TRBD2. This CDR3 has 16 amino acids. V lost 1 base to trimming and J lost 1 base; unmatched junction nucleotides: 5. Per the germline V gene, CDR1 is SGHKS and CDR2 is YYEKEE (reference sequence). The CDR3 loop reads CASSLSLAGRTDTQYF. The CDR3 bases are TGTGCCAGCAGCTTGAGTCTAGCGGGCCGCACAGATACGCAGTATTTT.

This clonotype came up a few times. V usage is TRBV20-1 and J usage is TRBJ2-5; 9 bases agree with TRBD1. Trimming cost V 5 bases and J 6 bases; bases outside gene matches: 10. Germline V CDR1 and CDR2: DFQATT, SNEGSKA (reference sequence). There are 14 residues in the CDR3. CDR3 sequence: CSAPDRGLKKTQYF. CDR3 DNA sequence: TGCAGTGCTCCGGACAGGGGTTTGAAAAAGACCCAGTACTTC.

This rearrangement joins TRBV12-3 or TRBV12-4 to TRBJ1-6; D is uncertain. The CDR3 covers 16 residues. V was cut by 3 bases and J by 0 bases, with 9 bases left in between. CDR3 sequence reads: CASSFGESSYNSPLHF. CDR3 nucleotide sequence: TGTGCCAGCAGTTTCGGTGAGAGCTCCTATAATTCACCCCTCCACTTT.

The chain joins TRBV28 to TRBJ2-5; D perhaps matches TRBD2 (7 bases). This CDR3 has 14 amino acids. CDR1 is MDHEN, CDR2 SYDVKM, per germline. Trimming left V 8 bases short and J 4 bases short, with 17 bases between. The DNA for the CDR3 is TGTGCCAGCGGGGGGCCAGGGGAGGGAGAGACCCAGTACTTC. Its translation is CASGGPGEGETQYF.

This clonotype was counted between two and nine times. V is TRBV24-1 and J is TRBJ2-1; either TRBD1 or TRBD2 may fit D (6 bases each). CDR1 and CDR2 from the germline V gene are KGHDR and SFDVKD. The V and J ends lost 3 bases and 6 bases respectively, with 17 bases between them. The CDR3 totals 16 residues. The CDR3 protein is CATSDVHGGPINEQFF. CDR3 DNA: TGTGCCACCAGTGATGTGCATGGGGGGCCAATCAATGAGCAGTTCTTC.

The sample holds many counts of this clonotype. The chain is built from TRBV7-8 and TRBJ2-1; 12 bases match TRBD2. The CDR3 loop spans 16 amino acids. Germline values: CDR1 SGHVS, CDR2 FQNEAQ. V trimming: 1 base; J trimming: 8 bases; junction bases outside the gene matches: 6. The CDR3 sequence is CASSLVLAGGFDEQFF. The CDR3 DNA reads as TGTGCCAGCAGCTTAGTACTAGCGGGGGGTTTCGATGAGCAGTTCTTC.

This clonotype turned up a few times. V and J are TRBV5-1 and TRBJ2-6; D possibly corresponds to TRBD1 (6 bases). Per the germline V gene, CDR1 is SGHRS and CDR2 is YFSETQ. CDR3 length: 16 residues. The V end lost 4 bases, the J end lost 5 bases, and 16 bases lay between the germline ends. The CDR3 DNA reads as TGCGCCAGCAGCGTAATGCAGGGGTCCCGGGCCAACGTCCTGACTTTC. Translated: CASSVMQGSRANVLTF.

This clonotype was observed a few times. The genes are TRBV30 and TRBJ2-1, with a weak D call TRBD2 (6 bases). The ends were cut back, 0 bases at V and 5 bases at J, with 14 bases in the middle. Germline-derived CDR1 and CDR2 are GTSNPN and SVGIG (reference sequence). This CDR3 is built from 15 residues. The CDR3 coding sequence is TGTGCCTGGAGTGTACGCTGGAAGCGGGACAATGAGCAGTTCTTC. Translating gives CAWSVRWKRDNEQFF.

The V and J genes are TRBV24-1 and TRBJ1-2; maybe TRBD1 (5 bases). The CDR3 spans 12 residues. Trimming shortened V by 9 bases and J by 3 bases, and 10 bases separated the two germline ends. Germline V lookup: CDR1 KGHDR, CDR2 SFDVKD. CDR3 bases: TGTGCCACCGGCGGGACCGACTATGGCTACACCTTC. As protein: CATGGTDYGYTF.

This clonotype was counted ten times or more. V is TRBV6-2 or TRBV6-3 and J is TRBJ1-2, with 12 bases matching TRBD1. Germline V gene lookup returns CDR1 MNHEY and CDR2 SVGEGT. V trimming: 5 bases; J trimming: 7 bases; junction bases outside the gene matches: 11. The CDR3 consists of 16 residues. CDR3: CASSTSGTGGAFGYTF. For the CDR3, the DNA is TGTGCCAGCAGTACGTCCGGGACAGGGGGCGCATTTGGCTACACCTTC.

The chain couples TRBV4-1 to TRBJ1-2, with D uncertain. The V gene's germline CDR1 is MGHRA and CDR2 YSYEKL. Trimming took off 0 bases at V and 3 bases at J, with 14 bases between the two ends. This CDR3 is 16 amino acids long. The DNA for the CDR3 is TGCGCCAGCAGCCAAGATGTTGGCAGCTACTACTATGGCTACACCTTC. It yields the protein CASSQDVGSYYYGYTF.

This clonotype was observed a handful of times. The rearrangement links TRBV29-1 to TRBJ2-4, with a possible D match to TRBD2 (5 bases). V lost 6 bases, J lost 0 bases, and 15 bases lay in between. The CDR3 has 15 amino acids. Germline V gene sequence: CDR1 SQVTM, CDR2 ANQGSEA. CDR3: CSVSTSVLAKNIQYF. The CDR3 nucleotides are TGCAGCGTCTCAACTAGTGTACTAGCCAAAAACATTCAGTACTTC.

Ten or more counts support this clonotype. The J gene is TRBJ1-3, the V gene TRBV5-5; D ambiguous. CDR3 length: 16 residues. Germline values: CDR1 SGHKS, CDR2 YYEKEE (reference sequence). The germline V and J ends were trimmed by 0 bases and 0 bases, with 10 bases remaining between them. The CDR3 loop reads CASSLGWRSSGNTIYF. The CDR3 DNA reads as TGTGCCAGCAGCTTGGGGTGGAGGAGCTCTGGAAACACCATATATTTT.

This clonotype was picked up a small number of times. This chain connects TRBV6-1 to TRBJ2-2; D is uncertain. There are 15 residues in the CDR3. Germline CDR1 is MNHNS and CDR2 is SASEGT. The ends were cut back, 4 bases at V and 0 bases at J, with 9 bases in the middle. CDR3 DNA: TGTGCCAGCAGTGTTCTCCGATCGAACACCGGGGAGCTGTTTTTT. Encoded protein: CASSVLRSNTGELFF.

This clonotype was found many times. The chain has TRBV12-3 or TRBV12-4 and TRBJ2-1, with 9 bases aligning to TRBD2. Germline trimming cut 5 bases from V and 2 bases from J; bases unmatched to any gene: 7. The CDR3 extends over 16 amino acids. The CDR3 loop reads CASSMRAGGPYNEQFF. The CDR3 DNA is TGTGCCAGCAGTATGCGAGCGGGAGGACCCTACAATGAGCAGTTCTTC.